These 14 T cell receptor beta chains originate from one sample sequenced in a study of blood T cell repertoires in COVID-19. Repertoires were generated with immunoSEQ multiplex PCR, while TCRdb's copy carries only in-frame clones and drops some. The sample consists of some 61,000 clones, around 89% of them appearing once. Sequenced: peripheral blood. The receptors shown here come from a man aged 55 to 70 with acute or convalescent COVID-19.

J is TRBJ1-6 and V is TRBV5-1; D unresolved. The ends were cut back, 3 bases at V and 6 bases at J, with 22 bases in the middle. The CDR3 sequence is 18 residues long. Germline loops: CDR1 SGHRS, CDR2 YFSETQ. The chain's CDR3 is CASSWIPLMGSINSPLHF. The CDR3 DNA reads as TGCGCCAGCAGCTGGATACCTCTAATGGGGAGTATTAATTCACCCCTCCACTTT.

The chain is built from TRBV3-1 (or the pseudogene TRBV3-2) and TRBJ2-3; 13 bases are shared with TRBD2. V lost 7 bases, J lost 0 bases, and 7 bases stayed unmatched. The CDR3 runs to 17 residues. Germline CDR1 and CDR2: LGHDT and YNNKEL (reference sequence). CDR3 in DNA: TGTGCCAGCACCACCGGGACTAGCGGGACTAGCACAGATACGCAGTATTTT. Protein sequence: CASTTGTSGTSTDTQYF.

The J gene is TRBJ2-5, the V gene TRBV7-2; D remains unclear. Trimming stripped 3 bases from V and 7 bases from J, with 6 bases between. Germline CDR1 and CDR2: SGHTA and FQGNSA. CDR3 length equals 11 residues. The CDR3 protein is CASSFRLTQYF. CDR3 sequence (DNA): TGTGCCAGCAGCTTCAGGTTGACCCAGTACTTC.

The gene calls are TRBV5-1 and TRBJ2-5; the D gene is possibly TRBD1 (6 bases). Germline CDR1 reads SGHRS; CDR2 reads YFSETQ. The V and J ends lost 0 bases and 2 bases respectively, with 11 bases between them. This CDR3 is 15 amino acids long. The CDR3 protein is CASSLVGTSQETQYF. The DNA for the CDR3 is TGCGCCAGCAGCTTGGTTGGGACATCGCAAGAGACCCAGTACTTC.

V gene TRBV7-9 combines with J gene TRBJ1-6, with 7 bases fitting TRBD1. Germline loops: CDR1 SEHNR, CDR2 FQNEAQ (reference sequence). This CDR3 is 16 amino acids long. V lost 2 bases and J lost 5; bases outside the gene matches: 6. CDR3 sequence: CASSLLRDRNNSPLHF. The CDR3 bases are TGTGCCAGCAGCTTACTCCGGGACAGAAATAATTCACCCCTCCACTTT.

The chain carries TRBV27 and TRBJ2-7, with D possibly being TRBD1 (6 bases). This CDR3 is 17 amino acids long. Trimming removed 4 bases at V and 0 bases at J, with 19 bases between. In germline, CDR1 is MNHEY, CDR2 SMNVEV (reference sequence). DNA for the CDR3: TGTGCCAGCAGTTCACCCCAACAGGGTTCGGTCTCCTACGAGCAGTACTTC. This translates into CASSSPQQGSVSYEQYF.

The rearrangement links TRBV5-1 to TRBJ2-5, with 12 nucleotides matching TRBD1. Trimming removed 6 bases from V and 3 bases from J; junction bases left unmatched: 6. The CDR3 totals 15 residues. The germline V gene has CDR1 SGHRS and CDR2 YFSETQ. DNA for the CDR3: TGCGCCAGCAAGGTCGGGACAGGGGGCGAAGAGACCCAGTACTTC. Its protein is CASKVGTGGEETQYF.

The V call is TRBV24-1, the J call TRBJ2-3; D gene uncertain. The CDR3 is made up of 14 amino acids. Between the trimmed V and J ends, which lost 5 bases and 2 bases, there was a span of 10 bases. The germline V gene has CDR1 KGHDR and CDR2 SFDVKD. CDR3 DNA: TGTGCCACCAGTGCTGGGCTTCACACAGATACGCAGTATTTT. This codes for CATSAGLHTDTQYF.

The chain employs TRBV7-2 and TRBJ1-4; D call uncertain. Per the germline V gene, CDR1 is SGHTA and CDR2 is FQGNSA. The V end lost 5 bases, the J end lost 1 base, and 8 bases lay between the germline ends. The CDR3 has 14 residues. Written as DNA, the CDR3 is TGTGCCAGCAGCCGGGGTGGAACTAATGAAAAACTGTTTTTT. Its translation: CASSRGGTNEKLFF.

In this sample, this clone turned up once. The chain carries TRBV18 and TRBJ2-3; weak D call: TRBD2 (5 bases). In germline, CDR1 is KGHSH, CDR2 LQKENI. Deletions cut 1 base from V and 0 bases from J, with 11 bases between. CDR3 length: 16 amino acids. DNA of the CDR3: TGTGCCAGCTCACCACAGTGGACTTCTAGCACAGATACGCAGTATTTT. This translates into CASSPQWTSSTDTQYF.

The gene calls are TRBV30 and TRBJ1-2; D remains ambiguous. The germline gives CDR1 GTSNPN, CDR2 SVGIG (reference sequence). This CDR3 is 13 amino acids long. Trimming removed 0 bases from V and 6 bases from J, with 11 bases in between. In DNA form, the CDR3 reads TGTGCCTGGAGTGTACAAGGGAGGAATGGCTACACCTTC. Encoded protein: CAWSVQGRNGYTF.

The rearrangement links TRBV2 to TRBJ2-7; the D gene is possibly TRBD1 (6 bases). Germline CDR1 and CDR2: SNHLY and FYNNEI. Trimming cost V 7 bases and J 1 base, with 14 bases left between them. The CDR3 length is 14 residues. The CDR3 region has the DNA TGTGCCAGCACCTTTGACAGGCCTTCCTACGAGCAGTACTTC. Translated, it gives CASTFDRPSYEQYF.

The gene calls are TRBV3-1 (or the pseudogene TRBV3-2) and TRBJ2-3; 15 nucleotides match TRBD2. V trimming: 4 bases; J trimming: 2 bases; junction bases outside the gene matches: 1. The CDR3 is 16 amino acids. Germline CDR1 LGHDT, CDR2 YNNKEL (reference sequence). CDR3 protein: CASSRTSGGVTDTQYF. DNA for the CDR3: TGTGCCAGCAGCCGGACTAGCGGGGGGGTCACAGATACGCAGTATTTT.

The chain recombines TRBV19 with TRBJ2-7, with no clear D. Germline lookup yields CDR1 LNHDA and CDR2 SQIVND (reference sequence). Trimming cost V 5 bases and J 6 bases, with 8 bases left between them. This CDR3 is 11 amino acids long. The CDR3 coding sequence is TGTGCCAGTAGTGGAGTCGCCGAGCAGTACTTC. Protein sequence: CASSGVAEQYF.